This T cell receptor beta chain came from a study of T cell responses to AZD1222 COVID-19 vaccine. Only in-frame clones appear in the TCRdb table, and some are missing; sequencing was by immunoSEQ multiplex PCR. Of roughly 150,000 clones listed, over 90% are singletons. General study results and limits: Recipients of two AZD1222 doses showed rising Spike-specific TCR breadth and depth. It was only after the peak T cell response that any repertoires were sampled. Of spike-specific TCRs, nearly half reportedly target regions left unmutated in variants. Mapped onto spike, vaccine-associated CD4 TCRs spanned it and were dominant at 160-218 and 743-854.

Worth noting for this clone: Its target is not known.

The CDR3 covers 14 residues. The ends lost 0 bases at V and 6 bases at J; junction bases unmatched: 1. Germline V lookup: CDR1 MNHEY, CDR2 SVGAGI. Source: peripheral blood, taken on day 0 of AZD1222 vaccination. This receptor was taken from an adult in good health. The V call is TRBV6-5, the J call TRBJ2-7; TRBD1 matches 11 bases. The CDR3 loop is CASSYSDRGLEQYF. DNA of the CDR3: TGTGCCAGCAGTTACTCGGACAGGGGGCTCGAGCAGTACTTC.